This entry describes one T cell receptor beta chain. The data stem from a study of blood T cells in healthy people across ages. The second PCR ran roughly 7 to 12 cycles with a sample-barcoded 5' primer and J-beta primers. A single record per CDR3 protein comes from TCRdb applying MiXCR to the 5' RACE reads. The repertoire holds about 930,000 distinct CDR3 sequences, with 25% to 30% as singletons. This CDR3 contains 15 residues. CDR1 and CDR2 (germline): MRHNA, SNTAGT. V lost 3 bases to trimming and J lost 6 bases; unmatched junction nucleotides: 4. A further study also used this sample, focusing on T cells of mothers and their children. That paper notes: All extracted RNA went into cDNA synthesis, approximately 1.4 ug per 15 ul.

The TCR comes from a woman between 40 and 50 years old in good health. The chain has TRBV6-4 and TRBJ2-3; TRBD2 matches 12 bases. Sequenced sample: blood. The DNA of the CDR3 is TGTGCCAGCAGTGAGTCTAGCGGGGGGGCCGATACGCAGTATTTT. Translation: CASSESSGGADTQYF.